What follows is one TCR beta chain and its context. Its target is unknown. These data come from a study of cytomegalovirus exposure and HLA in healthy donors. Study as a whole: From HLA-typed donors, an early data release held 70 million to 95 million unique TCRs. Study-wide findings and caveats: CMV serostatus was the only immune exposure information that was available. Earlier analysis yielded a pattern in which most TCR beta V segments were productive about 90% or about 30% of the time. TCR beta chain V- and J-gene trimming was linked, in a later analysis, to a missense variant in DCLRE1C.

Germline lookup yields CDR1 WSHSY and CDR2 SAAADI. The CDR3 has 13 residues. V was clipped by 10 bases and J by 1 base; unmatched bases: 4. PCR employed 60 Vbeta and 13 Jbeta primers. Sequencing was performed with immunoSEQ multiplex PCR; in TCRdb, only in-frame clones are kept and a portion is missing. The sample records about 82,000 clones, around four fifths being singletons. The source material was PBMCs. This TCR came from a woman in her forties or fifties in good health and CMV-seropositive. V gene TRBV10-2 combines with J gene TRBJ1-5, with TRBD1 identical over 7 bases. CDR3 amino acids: CATLTGSNQPQHF. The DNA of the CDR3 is TGCGCCACCCTGACAGGGAGCAATCAGCCCCAGCATTTT.